Listed here is a single T cell receptor beta chain. This sample is drawn from a study of blood T cell repertoires in COVID-19. Overall study: Acute and convalescent COVID-19 samples came from the United States, Italy and Spain. PBMCs, B-cell-depleted T cells, or T cells were the source of the cDNA or gDNA that made up the material.

Authors' processing steps: The authors estimated nucleated cell counts from reference gene primer amplification. The data were produced by immunoSEQ multiplex PCR, yet TCRdb's version contains in-frame clones alone and is incomplete. The D gene and trimming were derived from the DNA, and the V and J assignments and clone size from that table. The sample gives 200,000 to 250,000 clones, 86% of which show up once; 9.5% to 13% is in the top ten. Seattle researchers signed up patients amid active infection and tracked them longitudinally. The sequence was collected from a woman between 50 and 59 years old with COVID-19, enrolled during active disease. Material for sequencing was peripheral blood.

The CDR3 is CAARPSGVGETQYF. The CDR3 DNA reads TGTGCCGCGCGACCCTCGGGGGTCGGGGAGACCCAGTACTTC. The gene calls are TRBV6-5 and TRBJ2-5, with D possibly matching TRBD2 (6 bases). Trimming removed 11 bases from V and 5 bases from J, with 21 bases in between. The CDR3 extends over 14 amino acids. Germline-derived CDR1 and CDR2 are MNHEY and SVGAGI.